The clone carrying this T cell receptor (beta chain) was recorded once. This CDR3 contains 13 residues. CDR1 SEHNR and CDR2 FQNEAQ come from the germline V gene (reference sequence). V lost 5 bases and J lost 6, with 13 bases in between. The PCR employed 60 Vbeta primers together with 13 Jbeta primers. Assay: immunoSEQ multiplex PCR; the TCRdb copy retains only in-frame clones and omits some. The sample consists of around 130,000 clones, 70% to 80% of them appearing once. The data stem from a study of cytomegalovirus exposure and HLA in healthy donors. Nobody wrote down the CMV serostatus of this donor.

This clonotype originated in a human donor in good health. The rearrangement uses TRBV7-9 and TRBJ1-2, with D possibly matching TRBD1 (6 bases). Material for sequencing was PBMCs. The CDR3 reads CASSRKGDHGYTF. The CDR3, as DNA: TGTGCCAGCAGCCGGAAGGGGGACCATGGCTACACCTTC.